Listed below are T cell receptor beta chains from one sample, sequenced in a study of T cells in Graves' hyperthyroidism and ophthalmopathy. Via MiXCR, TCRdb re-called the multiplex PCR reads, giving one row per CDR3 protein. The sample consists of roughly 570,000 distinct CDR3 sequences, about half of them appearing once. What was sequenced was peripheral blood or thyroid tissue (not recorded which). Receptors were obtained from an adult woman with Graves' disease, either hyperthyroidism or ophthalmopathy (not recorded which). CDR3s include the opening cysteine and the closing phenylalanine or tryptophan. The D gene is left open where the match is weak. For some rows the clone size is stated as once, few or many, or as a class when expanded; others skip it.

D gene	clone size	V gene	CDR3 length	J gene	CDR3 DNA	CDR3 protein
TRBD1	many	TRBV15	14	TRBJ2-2	TGTGCCACCAGTATCGACAGGGCCACCGGGGAGCTGTTTTTT	CATSIDRATGELFF
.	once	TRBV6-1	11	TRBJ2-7	TGTGCCAGCAGTTTTACCGGGGAGCTGTACTTC	CASSFTGELYF
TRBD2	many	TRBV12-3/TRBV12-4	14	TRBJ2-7	TGTGCCAGCAGTTTCCATAGCGGGACATTCGAGCAGTACTTC	CASSFHSGTFEQYF
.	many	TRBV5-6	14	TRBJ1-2	TGTGCCAGCAGCCCAGGTCCGCCAGAAGATGGCTACACCTTC	CASSPGPPEDGYTF
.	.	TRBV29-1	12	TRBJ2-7	TGCAGCGTTCACTTAGGAGGCTACGAGCAGTACTTC	CSVHLGGYEQYF
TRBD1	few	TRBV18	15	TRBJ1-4	TGTGCCAGCTCACGGGGACAGGGAACTAGCGAAAAACTGTTTTTT	CASSRGQGTSEKLFF
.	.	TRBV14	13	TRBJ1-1	TGTGCCAGCAGCCAATTAGGTTACACTGAAGCTTTCTTT	CASSQLGYTEAFF
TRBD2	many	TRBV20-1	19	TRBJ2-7	TGCAGTGCCCCGTCCCCAGGACTAGCGGGAGCCTCAATCTGGGGAGAGCAGTACTTC	CSAPSPGLAGASIWGEQYF
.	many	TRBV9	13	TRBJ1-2	TGTGCCAGCAGTCGGGGGGCCGGGTATGGCTACACCTTC	CASSRGAGYGYTF
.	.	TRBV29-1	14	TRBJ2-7	TGCAGCGTTGAGGCCGAGGACCAAGGGGGACACCAGTACTTC	CSVEAEDQGGHQYF
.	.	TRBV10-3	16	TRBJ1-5	TGTGCCGTGCGTTATGCCACAGGGTTCGACGAGCAGCCCCAGCATTTT	CAVRYATGFDEQPQHF
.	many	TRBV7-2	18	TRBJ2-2	TGTGCCAGCAGCCCCTGGGGGTTGGTCGGAGAGAACACCGGGGAGCTGTTTTTT	CASSPWGLVGENTGELFF
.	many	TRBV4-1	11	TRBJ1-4	TGCGCCAGCACCAATTTCGGGGAACTGTTTTTT	CASTNFGELFF
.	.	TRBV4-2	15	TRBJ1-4	TGTGCCAGCAGCCAACTAGCGGGAGGTAATGAAAAACTGTTTTTT	CASSQLAGGNEKLFF
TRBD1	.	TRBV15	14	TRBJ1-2	TGTGCCACCAGCAATTCCAGAGACAGGGGCGGCTACACCTTC	CATSNSRDRGGYTF
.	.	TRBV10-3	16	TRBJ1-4	TGTGCCATCAATTCGGCGGGGGGCACCCCCAATGAAAAACTGTTTTTT	CAINSAGGTPNEKLFF
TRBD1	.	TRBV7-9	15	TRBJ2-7	TGTGCCAGCAGCGCCCAGACAGGGGCGTCCTACGAGCAGTACTTC	CASSAQTGASYEQYF
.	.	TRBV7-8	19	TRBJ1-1	TGTGCCAGCAGAAGCTTAGTGGTTGATCGGGGCCAGGGGCCGGGTGAAGCTTTCTTT	CASRSLVVDRGQGPGEAFF
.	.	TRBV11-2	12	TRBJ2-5	TGTGCCAGCGGGGGGCCGGGAGAGACCCAGTACTTC	CASGGPGETQYF
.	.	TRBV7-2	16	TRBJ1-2	TGTGCCAGCAGCTTAGCGAGGGGGGGCCGTGACTATGGCTACACCTTC	CASSLARGGRDYGYTF
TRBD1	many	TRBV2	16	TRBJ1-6	TGTGCCAGCAGGCACCGGGACAGCTCCTATAATTCACCCCTCCACTTT	CASRHRDSSYNSPLHF
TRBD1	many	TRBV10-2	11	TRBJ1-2	TGCGCCAGCCGGAGGGACAGAGGCTACACCTTC	CASRRDRGYTF
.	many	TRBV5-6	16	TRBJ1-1	TGTGCCAGCAGCTTGGAACACATTGGAGGGAGGACTGAAGCTTTCTTT	CASSLEHIGGRTEAFF
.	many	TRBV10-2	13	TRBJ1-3	TGCGCCAGCGGGCAGAGCTCTGGAAACACCATATATTTT	CASGQSSGNTIYF
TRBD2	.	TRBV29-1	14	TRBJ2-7	TGCAGCTTAATCACTAGCGGGAGGACCCACGAGCAGTACTTC	CSLITSGRTHEQYF
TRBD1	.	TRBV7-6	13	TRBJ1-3	TGTGCCAGCAGCTTAGTCCAGGGGGCCTCTTTGTATTTT	CASSLVQGASLYF
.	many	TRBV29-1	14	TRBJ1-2	TGCAGCGTGCAACAGGGATTTAGTAACTATGGCTACACCTTC	CSVQQGFSNYGYTF
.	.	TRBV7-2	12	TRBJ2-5	TGTGCCAGCAGCTTAATGAAAGAGACCCAGTACTTC	CASSLMKETQYF
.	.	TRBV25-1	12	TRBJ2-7	TGTGCCCCCACAGCGGAGCTTTACGAGCAGTACTTC	CAPTAELYEQYF
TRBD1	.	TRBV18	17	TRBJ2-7	TGTGCCAGCTCACCTCCCCGAGGGACAGGAGATACCTACGAGCAGTACTTC	CASSPPRGTGDTYEQYF
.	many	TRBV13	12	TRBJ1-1	TGTGCCAGCAGCTTAGGCACGGTCGAAGCTTTCTTT	CASSLGTVEAFF
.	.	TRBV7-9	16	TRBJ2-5	TGTGCCAGCAGCACACATAGGACGAAGGGGAACGGGACCCAGTACTTC	CASSTHRTKGNGTQYF
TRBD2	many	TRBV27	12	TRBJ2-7	TGTGCCAGCAGTTCCCGCGGGGGCGAGCAGTACTTC	CASSSRGGEQYF
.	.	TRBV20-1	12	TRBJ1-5	TGCAGTGCTAGAGGGGGGGGATGGTCCCAGCATTTT	CSARGGGWSQHF
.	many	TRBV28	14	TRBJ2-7	TGTGCCAGCAGTTTCCCCGAACAGGCCTACGAGCAGTACTTC	CASSFPEQAYEQYF
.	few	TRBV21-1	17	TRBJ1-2	TGTGCCAGCAGCAGACTGAAGGGACAGGTGAATAACTATGGCTACACCTTC	CASSRLKGQVNNYGYTF
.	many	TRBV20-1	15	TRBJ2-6	TGCAGTGCATATTTCCGGGGACCCGGGGCCAACGTCCTGACTTTC	CSAYFRGPGANVLTF
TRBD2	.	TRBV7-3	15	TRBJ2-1	TGTGCCAGCAGCTCGAGACTAGCGGGAGAAGGTGAGCAGTTCTTC	CASSSRLAGEGEQFF
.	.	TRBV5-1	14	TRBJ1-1	TGCGCCAGCAGCAAACAGAGCATGAACACTGAAGCTTTCTTT	CASSKQSMNTEAFF
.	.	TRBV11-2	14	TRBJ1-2	TGTGCCAGCGAAGGGAGCTTTGGCGGCTATGGCTACACCTTC	CASEGSFGGYGYTF
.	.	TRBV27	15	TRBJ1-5	TGTGCCAGCAGTAAGGTAGTAGGACTCAATCAGCCCCAGCATTTT	CASSKVVGLNQPQHF
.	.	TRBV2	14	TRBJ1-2	TGTGCCAGCAGCTCGGACAGACAAGCCTATGGCTACACCTTC	CASSSDRQAYGYTF
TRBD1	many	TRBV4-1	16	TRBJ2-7	TGCGCCAGCAGCCAGACCCGGGACAGGGGGTTGGACGAGCAGTACTTC	CASSQTRDRGLDEQYF
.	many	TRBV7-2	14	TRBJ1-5	TGTGCCAGCAGCTTAAGCACGAGTAATCAGCCCCAGCATTTT	CASSLSTSNQPQHF
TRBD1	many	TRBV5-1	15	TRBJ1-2	TGCGCCAGCAGCTTAGCCGGGACAGGGGGCTATGGCTACACCTTC	CASSLAGTGGYGYTF
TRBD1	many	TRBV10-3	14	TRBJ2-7	TGTGCCATCAGGACGACAGGGGGTAACTACGAGCAGTACTTC	CAIRTTGGNYEQYF
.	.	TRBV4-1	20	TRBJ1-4	TGCGCCAGCAGCCAAGTCCCGTGGCGGGAACGAGGGGCAACTAATGAAAAACTGTTTTTT	CASSQVPWRERGATNEKLFF
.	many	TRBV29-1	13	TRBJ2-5	TGCAGCGTTGAGTACAGGCTCCAAGAGACCCAGTACTTC	CSVEYRLQETQYF
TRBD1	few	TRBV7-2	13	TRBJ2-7	TGTGCCAGCAGCCGGAACAGGGGCTACGAGCAGTACTTC	CASSRNRGYEQYF
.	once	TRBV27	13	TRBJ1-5	TGTGCCAGCAGTCAACGGGGGGATCAGCCCCATCATTTT	CASSQRGDQPHHF